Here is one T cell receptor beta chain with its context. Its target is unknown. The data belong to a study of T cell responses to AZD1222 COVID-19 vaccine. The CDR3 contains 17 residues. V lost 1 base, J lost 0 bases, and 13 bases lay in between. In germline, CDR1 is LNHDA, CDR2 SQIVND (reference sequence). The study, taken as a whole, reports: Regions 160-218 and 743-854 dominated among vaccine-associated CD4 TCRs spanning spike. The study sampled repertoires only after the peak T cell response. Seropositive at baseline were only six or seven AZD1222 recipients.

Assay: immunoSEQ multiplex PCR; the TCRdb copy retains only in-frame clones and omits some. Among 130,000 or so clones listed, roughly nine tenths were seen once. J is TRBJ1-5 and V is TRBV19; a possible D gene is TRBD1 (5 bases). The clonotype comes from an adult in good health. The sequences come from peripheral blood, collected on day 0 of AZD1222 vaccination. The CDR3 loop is CASSIGGTVHSNQPQHF. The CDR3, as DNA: TGTGCCAGTAGTATAGGAGGGACGGTCCATAGCAATCAGCCCCAGCATTTT.